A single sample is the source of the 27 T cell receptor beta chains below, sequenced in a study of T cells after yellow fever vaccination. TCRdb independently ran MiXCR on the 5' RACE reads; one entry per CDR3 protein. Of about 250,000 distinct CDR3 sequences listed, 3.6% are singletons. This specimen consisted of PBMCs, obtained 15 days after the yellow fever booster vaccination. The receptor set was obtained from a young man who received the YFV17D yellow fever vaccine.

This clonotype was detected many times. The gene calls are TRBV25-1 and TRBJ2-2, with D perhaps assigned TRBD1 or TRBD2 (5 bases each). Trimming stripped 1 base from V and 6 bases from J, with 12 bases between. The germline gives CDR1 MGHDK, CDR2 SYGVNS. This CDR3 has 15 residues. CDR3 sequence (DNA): TGTGCCAGCAGTGAATCGCTGGGGGTCGCCGGGGAGCTGTTTTTT. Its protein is CASSESLGVAGELFF.

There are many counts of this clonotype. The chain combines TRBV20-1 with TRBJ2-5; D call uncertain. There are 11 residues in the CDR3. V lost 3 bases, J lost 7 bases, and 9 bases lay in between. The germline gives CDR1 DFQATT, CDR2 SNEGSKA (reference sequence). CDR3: CSARESGTQYF. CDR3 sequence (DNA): TGCAGTGCTAGGGAATCGGGGACCCAGTACTTC.

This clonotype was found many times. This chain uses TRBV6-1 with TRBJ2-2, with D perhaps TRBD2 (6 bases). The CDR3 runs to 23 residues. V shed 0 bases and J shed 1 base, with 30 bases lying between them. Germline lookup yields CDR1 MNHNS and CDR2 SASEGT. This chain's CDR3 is CASSEALLGFFISRGRNTGELFF. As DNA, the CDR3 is TGTGCCAGCAGTGAAGCGCTTCTGGGCTTCTTCATTTCCCGGGGGAGGAACACCGGGGAGCTGTTTTTT.

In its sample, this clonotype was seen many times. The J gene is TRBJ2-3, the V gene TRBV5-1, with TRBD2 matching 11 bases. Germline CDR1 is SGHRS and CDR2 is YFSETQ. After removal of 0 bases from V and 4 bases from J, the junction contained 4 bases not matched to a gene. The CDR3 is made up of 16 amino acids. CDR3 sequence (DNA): TGCGCCAGCAGCTTGGTCGGGACTAGCGGTTCAGATACGCAGTATTTT. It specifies CASSLVGTSGSDTQYF.

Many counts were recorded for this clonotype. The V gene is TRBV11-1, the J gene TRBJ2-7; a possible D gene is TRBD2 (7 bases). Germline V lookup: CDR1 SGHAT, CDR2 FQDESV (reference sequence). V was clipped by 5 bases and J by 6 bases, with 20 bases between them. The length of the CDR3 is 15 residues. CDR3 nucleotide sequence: TGTGCCAGCAGCCACGGCAGGGGAGGGCCTCGCGAGCAGTACTTC. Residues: CASSHGRGGPREQYF.

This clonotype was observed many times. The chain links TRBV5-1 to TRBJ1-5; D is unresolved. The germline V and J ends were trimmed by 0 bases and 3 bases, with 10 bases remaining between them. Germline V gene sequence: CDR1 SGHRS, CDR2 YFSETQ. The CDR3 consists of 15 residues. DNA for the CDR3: TGCGCCAGCAGCTTGGAGTGGGGTGACAATCAGCCCCAGCATTTT. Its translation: CASSLEWGDNQPQHF.

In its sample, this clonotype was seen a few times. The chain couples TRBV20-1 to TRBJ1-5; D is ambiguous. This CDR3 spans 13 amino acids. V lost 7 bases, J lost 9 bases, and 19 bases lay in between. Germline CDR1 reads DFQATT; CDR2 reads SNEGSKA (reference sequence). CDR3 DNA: TGCAGTGTTCGCGGTAGGGTATTTGGGCCCCAGCATTTT. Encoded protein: CSVRGRVFGPQHF.

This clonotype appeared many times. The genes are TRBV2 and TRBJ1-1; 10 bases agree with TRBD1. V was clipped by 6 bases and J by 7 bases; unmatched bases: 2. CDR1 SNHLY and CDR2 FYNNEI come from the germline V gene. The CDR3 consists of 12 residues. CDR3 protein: CASRGQGGEAFF. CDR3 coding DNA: TGTGCCAGCAGAGGACAGGGGGGTGAAGCTTTCTTT.

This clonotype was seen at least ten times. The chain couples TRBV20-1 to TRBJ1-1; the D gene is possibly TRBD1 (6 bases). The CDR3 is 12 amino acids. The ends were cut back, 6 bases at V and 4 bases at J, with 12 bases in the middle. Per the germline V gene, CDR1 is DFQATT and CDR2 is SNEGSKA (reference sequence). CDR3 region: CSATGTPTEAFF. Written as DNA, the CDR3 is TGCAGTGCGACAGGAACCCCCACTGAAGCTTTCTTT.

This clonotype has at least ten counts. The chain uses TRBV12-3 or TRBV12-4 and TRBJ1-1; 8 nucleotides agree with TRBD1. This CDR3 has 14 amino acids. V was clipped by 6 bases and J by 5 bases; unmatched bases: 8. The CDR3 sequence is CASREGQVRTEAFF. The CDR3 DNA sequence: TGTGCCAGCAGGGAGGGACAGGTTAGGACTGAAGCTTTCTTT.

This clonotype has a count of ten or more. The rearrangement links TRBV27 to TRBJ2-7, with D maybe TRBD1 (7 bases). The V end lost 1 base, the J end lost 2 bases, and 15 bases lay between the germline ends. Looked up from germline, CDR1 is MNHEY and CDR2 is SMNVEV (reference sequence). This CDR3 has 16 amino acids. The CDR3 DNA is TGTGCCAGCAGTTTATGGGGCGGGACAGTAACCTACGAGCAGTACTTC. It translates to CASSLWGGTVTYEQYF.

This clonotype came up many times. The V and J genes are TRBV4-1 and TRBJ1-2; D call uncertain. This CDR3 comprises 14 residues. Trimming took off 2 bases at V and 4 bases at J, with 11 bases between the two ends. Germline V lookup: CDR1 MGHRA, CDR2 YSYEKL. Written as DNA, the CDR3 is TGCGCCAGCAGCCAATTAGGAGACGTCTATGGCTACACCTTC. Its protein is CASSQLGDVYGYTF.

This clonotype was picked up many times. CDR3 coding DNA: TGTGCCAGCAGAACCGACAGCCCCGTCTCTGGGGCCAACGTCCTGACTTTC. It codes for CASRTDSPVSGANVLTF. The chain carries TRBV6-2 or TRBV6-3 and TRBJ2-6; D might be TRBD1 (5 bases). With 6 bases removed from V and 0 bases from J, the gap between germline ends came to 15 bases. Germline lookup yields CDR1 MNHEY and CDR2 SVGEGT. The CDR3 contains 17 residues.

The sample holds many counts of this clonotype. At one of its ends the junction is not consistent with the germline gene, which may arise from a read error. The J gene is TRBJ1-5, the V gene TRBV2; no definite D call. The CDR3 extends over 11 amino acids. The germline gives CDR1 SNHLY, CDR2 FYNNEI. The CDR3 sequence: CASSENQARIF. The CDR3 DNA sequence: TGTGCCAGCAGTGAAAATCAGGCTAGGATTTTT.

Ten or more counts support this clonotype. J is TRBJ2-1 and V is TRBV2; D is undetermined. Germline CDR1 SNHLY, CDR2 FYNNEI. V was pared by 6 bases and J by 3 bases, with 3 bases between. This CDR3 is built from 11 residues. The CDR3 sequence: CASRIYNEQFF. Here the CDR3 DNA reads TGTGCCAGCAGAATCTACAATGAGCAGTTCTTC.

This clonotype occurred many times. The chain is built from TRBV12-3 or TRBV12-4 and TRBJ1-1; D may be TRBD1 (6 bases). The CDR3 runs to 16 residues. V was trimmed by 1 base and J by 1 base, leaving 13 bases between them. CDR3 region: CASSLGRGTQNTEAFF. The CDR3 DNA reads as TGTGCCAGCAGTTTAGGGAGAGGGACACAGAACACTGAAGCTTTCTTT.

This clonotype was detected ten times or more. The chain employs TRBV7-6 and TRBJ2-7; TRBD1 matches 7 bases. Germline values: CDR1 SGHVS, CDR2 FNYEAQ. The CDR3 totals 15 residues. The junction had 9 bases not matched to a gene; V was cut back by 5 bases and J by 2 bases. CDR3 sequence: CASSPVTGRTYEQYF. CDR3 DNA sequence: TGTGCCAGCAGCCCCGTGACAGGGCGTACCTACGAGCAGTACTTC.

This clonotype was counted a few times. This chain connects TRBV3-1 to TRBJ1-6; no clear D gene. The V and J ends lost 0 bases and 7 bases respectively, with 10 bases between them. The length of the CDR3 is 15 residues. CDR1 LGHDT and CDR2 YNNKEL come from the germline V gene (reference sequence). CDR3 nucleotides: TGTGCCAGCAGCCAAGAGCAGAGATCGAATTCACCCCTCCACTTT. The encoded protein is CASSQEQRSNSPLHF.

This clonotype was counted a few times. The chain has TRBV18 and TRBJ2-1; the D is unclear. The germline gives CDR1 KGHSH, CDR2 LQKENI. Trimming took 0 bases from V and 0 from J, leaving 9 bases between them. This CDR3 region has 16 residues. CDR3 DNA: TGTGCCAGCTCACCACCGGAAGGGATCTCCTACAATGAGCAGTTCTTC. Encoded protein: CASSPPEGISYNEQFF.

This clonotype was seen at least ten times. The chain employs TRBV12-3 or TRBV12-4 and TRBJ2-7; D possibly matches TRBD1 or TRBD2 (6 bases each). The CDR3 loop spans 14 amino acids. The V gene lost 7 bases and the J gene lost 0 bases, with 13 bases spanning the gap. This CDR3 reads CASTFGGGSYEQYF. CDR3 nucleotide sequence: TGTGCCAGCACCTTCGGGGGCGGCTCCTACGAGCAGTACTTC.

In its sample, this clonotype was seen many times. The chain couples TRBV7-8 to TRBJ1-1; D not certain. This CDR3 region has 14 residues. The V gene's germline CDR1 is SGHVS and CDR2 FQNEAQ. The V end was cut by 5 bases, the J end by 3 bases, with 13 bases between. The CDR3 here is CASSRRARDTEAFF. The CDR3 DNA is TGTGCCAGCAGCCGACGGGCAAGGGACACTGAAGCTTTCTTT.

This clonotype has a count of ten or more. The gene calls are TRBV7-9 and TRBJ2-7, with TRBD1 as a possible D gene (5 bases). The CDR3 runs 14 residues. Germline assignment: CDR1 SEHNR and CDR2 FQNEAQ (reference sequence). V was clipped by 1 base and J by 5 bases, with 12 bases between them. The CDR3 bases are TGTGCCAGCAGCTTAGGGTCAGGGCGGAACGAGCAGTACTTC. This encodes CASSLGSGRNEQYF.

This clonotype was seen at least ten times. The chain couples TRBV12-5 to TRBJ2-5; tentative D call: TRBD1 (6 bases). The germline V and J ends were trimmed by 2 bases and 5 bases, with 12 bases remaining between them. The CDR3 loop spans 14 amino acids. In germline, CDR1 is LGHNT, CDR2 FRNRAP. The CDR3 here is CASGLWTARETQYF. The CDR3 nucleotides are TGTGCTAGTGGTTTGTGGACAGCTAGGGAGACCCAGTACTTC. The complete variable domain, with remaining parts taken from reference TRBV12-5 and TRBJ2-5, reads DARVTQTPRHKVTEMGQEVTMRCQPILGHNTVFWYRQTMMQGLELLAYFRNRAPLDDSGMPKDRFSAEMPDATLATLKIQPSEPRDSAVYFCASGLWTARETQYFGPGTRLLVL.

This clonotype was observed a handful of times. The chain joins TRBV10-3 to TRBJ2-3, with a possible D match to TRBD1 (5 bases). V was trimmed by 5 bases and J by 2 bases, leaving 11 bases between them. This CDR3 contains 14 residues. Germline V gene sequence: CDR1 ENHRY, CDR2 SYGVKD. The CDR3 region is CAISPRVNTDTQYF. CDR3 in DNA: TGTGCCATCAGTCCCAGGGTCAACACAGATACGCAGTATTTT.

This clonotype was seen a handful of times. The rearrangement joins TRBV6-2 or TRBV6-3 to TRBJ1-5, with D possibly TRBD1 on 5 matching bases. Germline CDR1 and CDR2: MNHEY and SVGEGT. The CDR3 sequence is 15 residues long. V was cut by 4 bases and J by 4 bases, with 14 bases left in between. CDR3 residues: CASSSLTAVNQPQHF. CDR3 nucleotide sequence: TGTGCCAGCAGTTCATTGACAGCCGTTAATCAGCCCCAGCATTTT.

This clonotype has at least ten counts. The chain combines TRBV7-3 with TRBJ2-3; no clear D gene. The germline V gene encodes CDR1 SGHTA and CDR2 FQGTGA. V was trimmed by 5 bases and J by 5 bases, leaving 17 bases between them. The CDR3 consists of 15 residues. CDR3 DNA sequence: TGTGCCAGCAGCCCCGGGCCATCCTCCCTAGATACGCAGTATTTT. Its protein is CASSPGPSSLDTQYF.

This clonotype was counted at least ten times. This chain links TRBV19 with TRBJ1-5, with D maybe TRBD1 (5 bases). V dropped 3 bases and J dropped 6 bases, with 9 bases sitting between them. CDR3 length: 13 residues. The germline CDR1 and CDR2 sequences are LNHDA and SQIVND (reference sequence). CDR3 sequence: CASSMSRAQPQHF. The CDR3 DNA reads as TGTGCCAGTAGTATGAGCAGGGCTCAGCCCCAGCATTTT.